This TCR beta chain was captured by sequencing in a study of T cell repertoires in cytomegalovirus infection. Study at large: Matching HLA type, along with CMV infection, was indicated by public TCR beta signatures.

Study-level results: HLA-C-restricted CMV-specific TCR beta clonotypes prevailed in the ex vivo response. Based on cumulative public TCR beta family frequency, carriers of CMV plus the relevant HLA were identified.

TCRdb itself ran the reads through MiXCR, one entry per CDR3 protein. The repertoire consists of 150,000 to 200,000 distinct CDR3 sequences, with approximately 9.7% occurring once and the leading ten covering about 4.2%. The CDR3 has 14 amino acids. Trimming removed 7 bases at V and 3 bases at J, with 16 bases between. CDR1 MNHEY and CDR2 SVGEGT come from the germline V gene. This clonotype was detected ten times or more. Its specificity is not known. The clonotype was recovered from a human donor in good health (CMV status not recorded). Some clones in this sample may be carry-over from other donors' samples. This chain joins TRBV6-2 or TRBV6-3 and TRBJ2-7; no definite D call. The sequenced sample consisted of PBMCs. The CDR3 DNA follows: TGTGCCAGCATCAGTACGGCCGGAGACTACGAGCAGTACTTC. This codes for CASISTAGDYEQYF.